This is a list of T cell receptor beta chains from one sample in a study of CD8 T cells in ankylosing spondylitis. TCRdb reanalysed the 5' RACE reads using MiXCR and keeps one entry per CDR3 protein. The sample shows 200,000 to 250,000 distinct CDR3 sequences, 25% to 30% of them seen only once. The sequenced material came from blood, either unsorted or a sorted T cell fraction (not recorded which). The receptors derive from a male donor with ankylosing spondylitis or in good health (not recorded which). CDR3s include the opening cysteine and the closing phenylalanine or tryptophan. Each record gives: J gene, D gene, V gene, clone size, CDR3 DNA, CDR3 protein. D genes are given only for firm matches. Expanded clones are given a class, and other clones once, few, many or no size at all.

j_call: TRBJ2-1; d_call: NA; v_call: TRBV12-3/TRBV12-4; clone_size: NA; cdr3_nt: TGTGCCAGCAGTCCCGGAAAGAAGCTGTCATCCTACAATGAGCAGTTCTTC; cdr3_aa: CASSPGKKLSSYNEQFF
j_call: TRBJ2-3; d_call: TRBD2; v_call: TRBV29-1; clone_size: NA; cdr3_nt: TGCAGCGTGGCGGCGGTTGCGGGAGGCACCGATACGCAGTATTTT; cdr3_aa: CSVAAVAGGTDTQYF
j_call: TRBJ1-1; d_call: TRBD1; v_call: TRBV5-1; clone_size: NA; cdr3_nt: TGCGCCAGCAGCTTGGCCAGGGGGCGCTTTGGCACTGAAGCTTTCTTT; cdr3_aa: CASSLARGRFGTEAFF
j_call: TRBJ1-1; d_call: NA; v_call: TRBV20-1; clone_size: few; cdr3_nt: TGCAGTGCTAGAGCCGCCAGCGGGACTGAAGCTTTCTTT; cdr3_aa: CSARAASGTEAFF
j_call: TRBJ2-1; d_call: NA; v_call: TRBV5-1; clone_size: NA; cdr3_nt: TGCGCCAGCAGCTTAGGGGACGGCTACAATGAGCAGTTCTTC; cdr3_aa: CASSLGDGYNEQFF
j_call: TRBJ2-5; d_call: NA; v_call: TRBV27; clone_size: few; cdr3_nt: TGTGCCAGCAGTTTAACCCCCCTAGAGCACAGGACCCAGTACTTC; cdr3_aa: CASSLTPLEHRTQYF
j_call: TRBJ1-1; d_call: NA; v_call: TRBV6-1; clone_size: NA; cdr3_nt: TGTGCCAGCAGAAGGACGGGGAACACTGAAGCTTTCTTT; cdr3_aa: CASRRTGNTEAFF
j_call: TRBJ1-1; d_call: NA; v_call: TRBV20-1; clone_size: few; cdr3_nt: TGCAGTGCTAGAGTTGGAGCTGAAGCTTTCTTT; cdr3_aa: CSARVGAEAFF
j_call: TRBJ1-5; d_call: NA; v_call: TRBV20-1; clone_size: few; cdr3_nt: TGCAGTGCTAGTGCCGGGGACCCCTTTCAGCCCCAGCATTTT; cdr3_aa: CSASAGDPFQPQHF
j_call: TRBJ2-7; d_call: NA; v_call: TRBV6-5; clone_size: many; cdr3_nt: TGTGCCAGCAGTTACTCAAGGGGGGCCGTTTTTTACGAGCAGTACTTC; cdr3_aa: CASSYSRGAVFYEQYF
j_call: TRBJ1-4; d_call: TRBD1; v_call: TRBV6-1; clone_size: many; cdr3_nt: TGTGCCAGCAGGGGACAGGGTTTCGGTGAAAAACTGTTTTTT; cdr3_aa: CASRGQGFGEKLFF
j_call: TRBJ2-7; d_call: NA; v_call: TRBV7-9; clone_size: NA; cdr3_nt: TGTGCCAGCGGGGTGAGCTCCTACGAGCAGTACTTC; cdr3_aa: CASGVSSYEQYF
j_call: TRBJ2-7; d_call: TRBD1; v_call: TRBV29-1; clone_size: many; cdr3_nt: TGCAGCGTTGACCTTGGGACAGGGGGCGAAGAGCAGTACTTC; cdr3_aa: CSVDLGTGGEEQYF
j_call: TRBJ2-3; d_call: NA; v_call: TRBV7-2; clone_size: few; cdr3_nt: TGTGCCAGCAGCTTAGGGGGATCCCAGAATACGCAGTATTTT; cdr3_aa: CASSLGGSQNTQYF
j_call: TRBJ1-4; d_call: NA; v_call: TRBV5-1; clone_size: many; cdr3_nt: TGCGCCAGCAGGGTCACAACAACTAATGAAAAACTGTTTTTT; cdr3_aa: CASRVTTTNEKLFF
j_call: TRBJ1-2; d_call: TRBD1; v_call: TRBV2; clone_size: many; cdr3_nt: TGTGCCAGCAAACGACAGGGGGGTGGCTACACCTTC; cdr3_aa: CASKRQGGGYTF
j_call: TRBJ1-5; d_call: NA; v_call: TRBV12-3/TRBV12-4; clone_size: many; cdr3_nt: TGTGCCAGCAGTTTACGGCGGGGCGCGGGGCCCCAGCATTTT; cdr3_aa: CASSLRRGAGPQHF
j_call: TRBJ2-3; d_call: NA; v_call: TRBV5-1; clone_size: NA; cdr3_nt: TGCGCCAGCAGCTTGCAACCCCCGGGTAGCGGCACAGATACGCAGTATTTT; cdr3_aa: CASSLQPPGSGTDTQYF
j_call: TRBJ2-5; d_call: NA; v_call: TRBV29-1; clone_size: many; cdr3_nt: TGCAGCGTTCGCCTGGACCGAAACCAAGAGACCCAGTACTTC; cdr3_aa: CSVRLDRNQETQYF
j_call: TRBJ1-4; d_call: TRBD1; v_call: TRBV29-1; clone_size: NA; cdr3_nt: TGCAGCGTTGCCAGGGGGGCTAATGAAAAACTGTTTTTT; cdr3_aa: CSVARGANEKLFF
j_call: TRBJ1-5; d_call: NA; v_call: TRBV19; clone_size: NA; cdr3_nt: TGTGCCAGTAGTATGCAGGGAGTAGGCAATCAGCCCCAGCATTTT; cdr3_aa: CASSMQGVGNQPQHF
j_call: TRBJ2-7; d_call: NA; v_call: TRBV9; clone_size: many; cdr3_nt: TGTGCCAGCAGCGTAAATCCCCAGGGCGACTACGAGCAGTACTTC; cdr3_aa: CASSVNPQGDYEQYF
j_call: TRBJ2-1; d_call: NA; v_call: TRBV12-3/TRBV12-4; clone_size: once; cdr3_nt: TGTGCCAGCAGGCCAGATAGACTGTTATTAACTTACAATGAGCAGTTCTTC; cdr3_aa: CASRPDRLLLTYNEQFF
j_call: TRBJ2-6; d_call: NA; v_call: TRBV10-3; clone_size: once; cdr3_nt: TGTGCCATCAGCGAACAGGGACTCGGGGCCAACGTCCTGACTTTC; cdr3_aa: CAISEQGLGANVLTF
j_call: TRBJ1-5; d_call: NA; v_call: TRBV5-1; clone_size: few; cdr3_nt: TGCGCCAGCAGCACAGACAGCAATCAGCCCCAGCATTTT; cdr3_aa: CASSTDSNQPQHF
j_call: TRBJ1-1; d_call: NA; v_call: TRBV7-9; clone_size: many; cdr3_nt: TGTGCCAGCAGCTCTACCCCCCGGGCCAGCGCTTTCTTT; cdr3_aa: CASSSTPRASAFF
j_call: TRBJ1-2; d_call: TRBD1; v_call: TRBV6-5; clone_size: NA; cdr3_nt: TGTGCCAGCAGTTACTCGGGACAGGGGGCTGCGGGGAGCAACTATGGCTACACCTTC; cdr3_aa: CASSYSGQGAAGSNYGYTF
j_call: TRBJ2-7; d_call: TRBD2; v_call: TRBV9; clone_size: many; cdr3_nt: TGTGCCGGCCCGTTCCCTAGCGGGATGGGAGAGCAGTACTTC; cdr3_aa: CAGPFPSGMGEQYF
j_call: TRBJ2-7; d_call: NA; v_call: TRBV29-1; clone_size: few; cdr3_nt: TGCGGCGCCCGAAATTCCTACGAGCAGTACTTC; cdr3_aa: CGARNSYEQYF
j_call: TRBJ2-7; d_call: NA; v_call: TRBV6-1; clone_size: many; cdr3_nt: TGTGCCAGCAGCCAGGGACTGAGCTACGAGCAGTACTTC; cdr3_aa: CASSQGLSYEQYF
j_call: TRBJ2-7; d_call: NA; v_call: TRBV5-5; clone_size: NA; cdr3_nt: TGTGCCAGCAGTTTGTCCTCCGGATACTACGAGCAGTACTTC; cdr3_aa: CASSLSSGYYEQYF
j_call: TRBJ2-7; d_call: TRBD1; v_call: TRBV6-1; clone_size: many; cdr3_nt: TGTGCCAGCAGTGTCCGGGACAGGGTTTTCGAGCAGTACTTC; cdr3_aa: CASSVRDRVFEQYF
j_call: TRBJ2-1; d_call: TRBD2; v_call: TRBV20-1; clone_size: few; cdr3_nt: TGCAGCGGGACTAGCGGGATCGATGAGCAGTTCTTC; cdr3_aa: CSGTSGIDEQFF
j_call: TRBJ2-7; d_call: TRBD1; v_call: TRBV5-1; clone_size: NA; cdr3_nt: TGCGCCAGCAGCTTGGAAAACAGGGGGTCAAACGAGCAGTACTTC; cdr3_aa: CASSLENRGSNEQYF
j_call: TRBJ1-2; d_call: NA; v_call: TRBV7-9; clone_size: many; cdr3_nt: TGTGCCAGCAGCATCAGCTATGGCTACACCTTC; cdr3_aa: CASSISYGYTF
j_call: TRBJ2-3; d_call: NA; v_call: TRBV14; clone_size: NA; cdr3_nt: TGTGCCAGCAGCCAGCTAACTAAAACCAATACGCAGTATTTT; cdr3_aa: CASSQLTKTNTQYF
j_call: TRBJ1-5; d_call: NA; v_call: TRBV20-1; clone_size: NA; cdr3_nt: TGCAGTGCCATCAGGGGTGGGGGGGCCGGCAATCAGCCCCAGCATTTT; cdr3_aa: CSAIRGGGAGNQPQHF
j_call: TRBJ2-2; d_call: NA; v_call: TRBV7-2; clone_size: many; cdr3_nt: TGTGCCAGCAGCCAGGACAGATATATCACCGGGGAGCTGTTTTTT; cdr3_aa: CASSQDRYITGELFF
j_call: TRBJ2-2; d_call: NA; v_call: TRBV20-1; clone_size: NA; cdr3_nt: TGCAGTGCAAGACCCCCGACCGGGGAGCTGTTTTTT; cdr3_aa: CSARPPTGELFF
j_call: TRBJ1-5; d_call: TRBD1; v_call: TRBV15; clone_size: NA; cdr3_nt: TGTGCCACCAGCAGAGGTGTGGGGGGACAGGGTAGTCAGCCCCAGCATTTT; cdr3_aa: CATSRGVGGQGSQPQHF
j_call: TRBJ2-1; d_call: NA; v_call: TRBV2; clone_size: many; cdr3_nt: TGTGCCAGCAGTGTCTTCAGGGAGAATGAGCAGTTCTTC; cdr3_aa: CASSVFRENEQFF
j_call: TRBJ2-5; d_call: NA; v_call: TRBV4-2; clone_size: NA; cdr3_nt: TGTGCCAGCAGCCAACCGGGACGTGGGTCCCAAGAGACCCAGTACTTC; cdr3_aa: CASSQPGRGSQETQYF